These 17 T cell receptor beta chains share one sample of origin, sequenced in a study of T cell responses to AZD1222 COVID-19 vaccine. This table comes from immunoSEQ multiplex PCR, and its TCRdb copy is limited to in-frame clones, with some not included. The sample includes roughly 170,000 clones, approximately 93% seen only once; the top ten take around 0.9%. The sequencing here drew on peripheral blood, taken on day 0 of AZD1222 vaccination. These receptors all stem from an adult in good health.

This chain connects TRBV7-2 to TRBJ2-3; 8 positions match TRBD1. Germline lookup yields CDR1 SGHTA and CDR2 FQGNSA. The CDR3 consists of 15 residues. V shed 6 bases, J shed 1 base, and the junction held 6 bases outside the gene matches. CDR3 residues: CASRPQGAGTDTQYF. The CDR3 DNA reads as TGTGCCAGCAGGCCCCAGGGGGCTGGCACAGATACGCAGTATTTT.

The genes are TRBV5-1 and TRBJ1-5; TRBD1 might be the D (6 bases). With 3 bases removed from V and 0 bases from J, the gap between germline ends came to 10 bases. The CDR3 covers 15 residues. Germline CDR1 is SGHRS and CDR2 is YFSETQ. Written as DNA, the CDR3 is TGCGCCAGCAGCTCAGGGGACCGTAGCAATCAGCCCCAGCATTTT. Translating it yields CASSSGDRSNQPQHF.

J is TRBJ1-1 and V is TRBV2; tentative D call: TRBD1 (5 bases). The CDR3 has 14 residues. In germline, CDR1 is SNHLY, CDR2 FYNNEI. V dropped 6 bases and J dropped 1 base, with 12 bases sitting between them. CDR3 sequence (DNA): TGTGCCAGCAGGGAGGGACGGGGGAACACTGAAGCTTTCTTT. Translating it yields CASREGRGNTEAFF.

In its sample, this clone was seen once. The rearrangement uses TRBV5-4 and TRBJ2-5, with a tentative D call TRBD2 (7 bases). The CDR3 sequence is 16 residues long. Germline V lookup: CDR1 SGHNT, CDR2 YYREEE (reference sequence). The ends were cut back, 1 base at V and 4 bases at J, with 17 bases in the middle. DNA for the CDR3: TGTGCCAGCAGCTTGATCTTGGGGGGGGGCCGAGAGACCCAGTACTTC. Protein sequence: CASSLILGGGRETQYF.

The chain has TRBV5-1 and TRBJ2-6; D ambiguous. The CDR3 totals 15 residues. Looked up from germline, CDR1 is SGHRS and CDR2 is YFSETQ. Trimming took 4 bases from V and 4 from J, leaving 12 bases between them. This CDR3 is CASSPGPGGANVLTF. The CDR3 DNA follows: TGCGCCAGCAGCCCCGGGCCAGGCGGGGCCAACGTCCTGACTTTC.

The chain has TRBV7-2 and TRBJ1-4; no firm D call. Per germline, CDR1 SGHTA and CDR2 FQGNSA. The CDR3 length is 12 residues. V was clipped by 5 bases and J by 3 bases, with 4 bases between them. The CDR3 reads CASSTPNEKLFF. The CDR3 DNA follows: TGTGCCAGCAGCACGCCTAATGAAAAACTGTTTTTT.

The rearrangement uses TRBV12-3 or TRBV12-4 and TRBJ2-1, with 9 bases matching TRBD1. This CDR3 is built from 13 residues. Trimming removed 6 bases from V and 7 bases from J; junction bases left unmatched: 4. CDR3 coding DNA: TGTGCCAGCAGAAAGACAGGGGGAAATGAGCAGTTCTTC. Translating it yields CASRKTGGNEQFF.

The genes are TRBV28 and TRBJ2-1; no reliable D call. The CDR3 spans 13 residues. Germline V gene data show CDR1 as MDHEN and CDR2 as SYDVKM. V lost 2 bases and J 2 bases, leaving 4 bases between the germline ends. CDR3 in DNA: TGTGCCAGCAGTTTAGACACCTACAATGAGCAGTTCTTC. Translation: CASSLDTYNEQFF.

V is TRBV7-2 and J is TRBJ1-2, with D perhaps TRBD1 (5 bases). The CDR3 contains 15 residues. The V end was cut by 4 bases, the J end by 4 bases, with 16 bases between. Germline CDR1 is SGHTA and CDR2 is FQGNSA. CDR3 DNA sequence: TGTGCCAGCAGCTCTCAGGGTGCGGGCGTCTATGGCTACACCTTC. Amino acids: CASSSQGAGVYGYTF.

V is TRBV5-1 and J is TRBJ2-1; TRBD1 or TRBD2 may be the D gene (6 bases each). V lost 1 base, J lost 0 bases, and 14 bases lay in between. The CDR3 extends over 17 amino acids. The germline V gene has CDR1 SGHRS and CDR2 YFSETQ. The CDR3 bases are TGCGCCAGCAGCTTGACGGGGGCCCCGAGCTCCTACAATGAGCAGTTCTTC. Its protein is CASSLTGAPSSYNEQFF.

The rearrangement joins TRBV5-4 to TRBJ1-2; perhaps TRBD1 as D (6 bases). Trimming removed 2 bases from V and 7 bases from J, with 12 bases in between. Germline CDR1 reads SGHNT; CDR2 reads YYREEE (reference sequence). The CDR3 is 13 residues long. In nucleotides, the CDR3 is TGTGCCAGCAGCTTTACAGGGACGGGTGGCTACACCTTC. Its protein is CASSFTGTGGYTF.

V and J are TRBV5-4 and TRBJ2-7, with TRBD1 matching 7 bases. Unmatched junction bases numbered 1, after V lost 0 bases and J lost 4 bases. The CDR3 length is 13 residues. Germline lookup yields CDR1 SGHNT and CDR2 YYREEE (reference sequence). The CDR3, as DNA: TGTGCCAGCAGCTTGGACAGGGGATACGAGCAGTACTTC. Translation gives CASSLDRGYEQYF.

The V gene is TRBV30, the J gene TRBJ2-1, with 8 nucleotides matching TRBD2. The CDR3 runs 17 residues. V lost 5 bases to trimming and J lost 2 bases; unmatched junction nucleotides: 14. Germline V gene data show CDR1 as GTSNPN and CDR2 as SVGIG (reference sequence). CDR3 sequence (DNA): TGTGCCTGGTTGGGCGGGGGGCCGAAGGAAACCTACAATGAGCAGTTCTTC. Protein product: CAWLGGGPKETYNEQFF.

The rearrangement joins TRBV18 to TRBJ2-3, with 7 bases fitting TRBD1. V gave up 6 bases and J gave up 0 bases; unmatched junction bases: 6. CDR1 and CDR2 from the germline V gene are KGHSH and LQKENI. CDR3 length: 15 residues. The chain's CDR3 is CASSPDRASTDTQYF. For the CDR3, the DNA is TGTGCCAGCTCGCCCGACAGGGCTAGCACAGATACGCAGTATTTT.

The chain couples TRBV7-8 to TRBJ1-2, with D unresolved. The germline V and J ends were trimmed by 1 base and 1 base, with 7 bases remaining between them. The CDR3 covers 14 residues. The germline V gene has CDR1 SGHVS and CDR2 FQNEAQ. The CDR3 bases are TGTGCCAGCAGCTTAGGCCGCGGTAACTATGGCTACACCTTC. Its protein is CASSLGRGNYGYTF.

The V gene is TRBV7-2, the J gene TRBJ2-5, with no clear D. Trimming removed 0 bases at V and 1 base at J, with 18 bases between. The CDR3 sequence is 18 residues long. Germline CDR1 and CDR2: SGHTA and FQGNSA. The CDR3 bases are TGTGCCAGCAGCTTAGCCCCTGGGGTGGGCCGACTCCAAGAGACCCAGTACTTC. Protein sequence: CASSLAPGVGRLQETQYF.

The chain's CDR3 is CASSFGDQPQHF. CDR3 nucleotide sequence: TGTGCCAGCAGCTTCGGAGATCAGCCCCAGCATTTT. The rearrangement uses TRBV7-9 and TRBJ1-5; D is unresolved. The germline gives CDR1 SEHNR, CDR2 FQNEAQ (reference sequence). There are 12 residues in the CDR3. V was cut by 3 bases and J by 5 bases, with 5 bases left in between.